This TCR beta chain originates from a study of blood T cell repertoires in COVID-19. Germline V lookup: CDR1 SGHTA, CDR2 FQGNSA. This CDR3 spans 16 amino acids. The V end lost 0 bases, the J end lost 2 bases, and 10 bases lay between the germline ends. In the authors' methods: Reference gene primer amplification gave estimated nucleated cell counts. Generated by immunoSEQ multiplex PCR, the TCRdb table keeps only in-frame clones and is missing some. That table gives V, J and clone size, and the DNA gave D and trimming. Here the sample spans approximately 390,000 clones, over 75% being singletons. The sequencing sample was made of PBMCs or T cells enriched from blood (not recorded which). The TCR comes from a woman aged 35 to 49 with acute COVID-19. This chain links TRBV7-2 with TRBJ2-2; a weak D match, TRBD1 (6 bases). The CDR3 sequence: CASSLAGTFNTGELFF. The CDR3 DNA is TGTGCCAGCAGCTTAGCCGGGACATTCAACACCGGGGAGCTGTTTTTT.